This TCR beta chain was observed in a study of OX40 agonist ivuxolimab in advanced cancers. Study-level background: The patients received agonistic anti-OX40 (CD134) antibody ivuxolimab. Dose-escalation cases comprised hepatocellular carcinoma, melanoma, renal cell or head and neck cancer.

V gave up 8 bases and J gave up 7 bases, with 15 bases separating them. Germline-derived CDR1 and CDR2 are SNHLY and FYNNEI. This CDR3 is 13 amino acids long. This clone was observed a handful of times. Its antigen is still unknown. General study findings and limits: More expanded clones were found, on average, in CD8+ than in CD4+ T cells.

Sequencing was performed with immunoSEQ multiplex PCR; in TCRdb, only in-frame clones are kept and a portion is missing. The data show under 25,000 clones, approximately 71% seen once. V is TRBV2 and J is TRBJ2-1, with D tentatively TRBD1 (5 bases). The source was CD4+ or CD8+ T cells sorted from blood, collected in a trial of the OX40 agonist ivuxolimab. The TCR sequence derives from an adult with an advanced solid tumor such as melanoma, head and neck, liver or kidney cancer. The CDR3 nucleotides are TGTGCCAGCCTACGGTCGTACAGGAATGAGCAGTTCTTC. Translated, it gives CASLRSYRNEQFF.